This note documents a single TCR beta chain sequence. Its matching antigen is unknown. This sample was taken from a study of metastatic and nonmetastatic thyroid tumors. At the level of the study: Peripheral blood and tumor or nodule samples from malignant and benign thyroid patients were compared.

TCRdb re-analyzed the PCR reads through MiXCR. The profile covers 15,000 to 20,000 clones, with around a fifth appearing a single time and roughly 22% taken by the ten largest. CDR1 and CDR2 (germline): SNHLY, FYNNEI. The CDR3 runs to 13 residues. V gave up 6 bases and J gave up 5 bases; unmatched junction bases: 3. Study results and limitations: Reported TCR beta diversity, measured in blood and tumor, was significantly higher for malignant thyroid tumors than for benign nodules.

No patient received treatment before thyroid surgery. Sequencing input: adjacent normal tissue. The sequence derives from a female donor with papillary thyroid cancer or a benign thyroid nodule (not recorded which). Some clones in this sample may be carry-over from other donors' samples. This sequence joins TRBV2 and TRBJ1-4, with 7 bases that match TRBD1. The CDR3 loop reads CASRGQLNEKLFF. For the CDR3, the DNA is TGTGCCAGCAGGGGACAGTTAAATGAAAAACTGTTTTTT.